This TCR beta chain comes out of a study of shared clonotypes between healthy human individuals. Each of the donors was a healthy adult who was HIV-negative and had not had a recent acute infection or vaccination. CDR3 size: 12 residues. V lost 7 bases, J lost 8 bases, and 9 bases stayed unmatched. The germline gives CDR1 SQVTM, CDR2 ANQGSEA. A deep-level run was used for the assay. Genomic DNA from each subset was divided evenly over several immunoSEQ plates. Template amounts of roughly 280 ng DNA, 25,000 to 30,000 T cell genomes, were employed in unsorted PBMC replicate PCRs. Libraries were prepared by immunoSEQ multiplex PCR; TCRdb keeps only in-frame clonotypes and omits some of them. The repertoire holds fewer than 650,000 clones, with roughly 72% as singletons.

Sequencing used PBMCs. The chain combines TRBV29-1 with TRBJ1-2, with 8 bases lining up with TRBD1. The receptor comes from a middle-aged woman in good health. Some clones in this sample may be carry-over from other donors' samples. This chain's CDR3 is CSALGQALGYTF. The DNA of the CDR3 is TGCAGCGCCCTGGGACAGGCGCTGGGCTACACCTTC. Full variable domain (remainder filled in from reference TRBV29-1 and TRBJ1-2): SAVISQKPSRDICQRGTSLTIQCQVDSQVTMMFWYRQQPGQSLTLIATANQGSEATYESGFVIDKFPISRPNLTFSTLTVSNMSPEDSSIYLCSALGQALGYTFGSGTRLTVV.